A single sample gave rise to the 22 T cell receptor beta chains below, sequenced in a study of T cell changes during pregnancy in multiple sclerosis. Sequenced by immunoSEQ multiplex PCR; TCRdb stores in-frame clones only, minus some. The table shows tens of thousands of clones, with about 88% occurring only once. Here the sequenced sample was CD8+ T cells from peripheral blood mononuclear cells, taken before pregnancy. The receptors come from a female donor with multiple sclerosis, enrolled in a pregnancy study.

The chain links TRBV5-1 to TRBJ2-1, with 9 nucleotides matching TRBD1. The trim removed 3 bases at V and 4 bases at J, leaving 5 bases unmatched. The CDR3 extends over 15 amino acids. The germline V gene encodes CDR1 SGHRS and CDR2 YFSETQ. The CDR3: CASSSLGQGYNEQFF. The CDR3 DNA is TGCGCCAGCAGCTCTCTGGGACAGGGATACAATGAGCAGTTCTTC. Complete variable domain (other parts from reference TRBV5-1 and TRBJ2-1): KAGVTQTPRYLIKTRGQQVTLSCSPISGHRSVSWYQQTPGQGLQFLFEYFSETQRNKGNFPGRFSGRQFSNSRSEMNVSTLELGDSALYLCASSSLGQGYNEQFFGPGTRLTVL.

This chain joins TRBV9 and TRBJ1-1, with a weak D call TRBD1 (6 bases). With 0 bases removed from V and 7 bases from J, the gap between germline ends came to 16 bases. The germline CDR1 and CDR2 sequences are SGDLS and YYNGEE. There are 15 residues in the CDR3. The CDR3 coding sequence is TGTGCCAGCAGCGTAGATCAGGGGCTCCGGAGTGAAGCTTTCTTT. Residues: CASSVDQGLRSEAFF.

V is TRBV5-1 and J is TRBJ1-2, with a possible D match to TRBD1 (6 bases). Germline loops: CDR1 SGHRS, CDR2 YFSETQ. The CDR3 covers 15 residues. V was clipped by 4 bases and J by 6 bases, with 19 bases between them. The CDR3 sequence is CASSASTGVGDGYTF. The CDR3 nucleotides are TGCGCCAGCAGCGCCTCGACAGGCGTTGGGGATGGCTACACCTTC.

The rearrangement links TRBV6-1 to TRBJ2-7; D remains unclear. The CDR3 is 13 residues long. The germline V gene has CDR1 MNHNS and CDR2 SASEGT. Trimming left V 1 base short and J 2 bases short, with 6 bases between. CDR3 DNA sequence: TGTGCCAGCAGTGAAGGACATCCCTACGAGCAGTACTTC. Its translation is CASSEGHPYEQYF.

J is TRBJ1-5 and V is TRBV6-5; tentatively, D is TRBD1 (6 bases). Per germline, CDR1 MNHEY and CDR2 SVGAGI. The CDR3 runs to 14 residues. V shed 5 bases and J shed 4 bases, with 12 bases lying between them. The CDR3 DNA reads as TGTGCCAGCAGTCCCTTGGACAGTAATCAGCCCCAGCATTTT. The encoded protein is CASSPLDSNQPQHF.

This sequence joins TRBV7-9 and TRBJ2-7, with D perhaps matching TRBD2 (6 bases). The CDR3 extends over 12 amino acids. Per the germline V gene, CDR1 is SEHNR and CDR2 is FQNEAQ (reference sequence). The V and J ends lost 6 bases and 5 bases respectively, with 11 bases between them. The CDR3 is CASRAWEDEQYF. The DNA of the CDR3 is TGTGCCAGCAGAGCCTGGGAGGACGAGCAGTACTTC. Variable domain in full (rest from reference TRBV7-9 and TRBJ2-7): DTGVSQNPRHKITKRGQNVTFRCDPISEHNRLYWYRQTLGQGPEFLTYFQNEAQLEKSRLLSDRFSAERPKGSFSTLEIQRTEQGDSAMYLCASRAWEDEQYFGPGTRLTVT.

CDR3 in DNA: TGTGCCAGCAGTACACACCGGGACAGGGCTCATGAGCAGTTCTTC. This codes for CASSTHRDRAHEQFF. The chain links TRBV28 to TRBJ2-1, with 9 nucleotides matching TRBD1. V shed 5 bases and J 8 bases; nucleotides not matched to a gene: 10. The CDR3 sequence is 15 residues long. The germline gives CDR1 MDHEN, CDR2 SYDVKM.

The chain has TRBV27 and TRBJ2-7; 7 nucleotides match TRBD1. With 5 bases clipped from V and 5 bases from J, the junction kept 9 bases outside the gene matches. This CDR3 has 14 residues. Germline values: CDR1 MNHEY, CDR2 SMNVEV (reference sequence). CDR3 loop: CASSLRTGRDEQYF. In DNA form, the CDR3 reads TGTGCCAGCAGTCTTCGGACAGGTAGGGACGAGCAGTACTTC.

V gene TRBV30 combines with J gene TRBJ1-1; D unclear. The CDR3 has 13 residues. Germline V gene data show CDR1 as GTSNPN and CDR2 as SVGIG (reference sequence). V gave up 5 bases and J gave up 3 bases, with 13 bases separating them. The CDR3: CAWEERGHTEAFF. The CDR3 DNA reads as TGTGCCTGGGAAGAAAGAGGTCACACTGAAGCTTTCTTT.

This clone was recorded only once. The CDR3 loop reads CASSWDSYEQYF. For the CDR3, the DNA is TGTGCCAGCAGCTGGGACAGCTACGAGCAGTACTTC. This chain connects TRBV5-6 to TRBJ2-7; 7 nucleotides line up with TRBD1. The CDR3 loop spans 12 amino acids. Germline CDR1 is SGHDT and CDR2 is YYEEEE. The trim removed 3 bases at V and 3 bases at J, leaving 0 bases unmatched.

J is TRBJ2-3 and V is TRBV13; 7 positions match TRBD1. This CDR3 contains 16 residues. With V trimmed by 4 bases and J by 3 bases, 10 bases remained unmatched. Germline values: CDR1 PRHDT, CDR2 FYEKMQ (reference sequence). The DNA for the CDR3 is TGTGCCAGCAGCTACTCACAGGGGATCCAAACAGATACGCAGTATTTT. Its translation: CASSYSQGIQTDTQYF.

About this clone: This CDR3 is missing its conserved last phenylalanine or tryptophan, likely due to a read error. The chain links TRBV6-6 to TRBJ1-2; D is ambiguous. Germline CDR1 and CDR2: MNHNY and SVGAGI (reference sequence). Trimming stripped 2 bases from V and 4 bases from J, with 11 bases between. The CDR3 is 14 amino acids. CDR3 nucleotides: TGTGCCAGCAGTTACCAGCGCCCAGCCTATGGCTACACCCTC. It translates to CASSYQRPAYGYTL.

In this sample, this clone turned up once. The rearrangement joins TRBV4-2 to TRBJ1-2, with D unclear. The CDR3 has 13 residues. CDR1 LGHNA and CDR2 YNFKEQ come from the germline V gene. Deletions cut 0 bases from V and 5 bases from J, with 7 bases between. CDR3 region: CASSQDLRYGYTF. The CDR3 DNA reads TGTGCCAGCAGCCAAGATCTCCGTTATGGCTACACCTTC.

This clone showed up just once. This rearrangement joins TRBV30 to TRBJ2-5, with TRBD1 matching over 12 bases. There are 14 residues in the CDR3. The germline V gene has CDR1 GTSNPN and CDR2 SVGIG (reference sequence). J lost 5 bases, V lost 6 bases, and 7 bases had no gene match. CDR3 coding DNA: TGTGCCTGCCCGGGACAGGGGGCTCGGGAGACCCAGTACTTC. Its protein product is CACPGQGARETQYF.

This clone was counted a single time. The rearrangement joins TRBV30 to TRBJ2-3, with D tentatively TRBD2 (5 bases). Germline CDR1 reads GTSNPN; CDR2 reads SVGIG (reference sequence). The CDR3 is made up of 16 amino acids. V dropped 3 bases and J dropped 1 base, with 17 bases sitting between them. CDR3 sequence: CAWRGRGGWGTDTQYF. As DNA, the CDR3 is TGTGCCTGGAGGGGGAGAGGCGGTTGGGGCACAGATACGCAGTATTTT.

In regard to this clone: A read error may be the cause here, since a much bigger clone is one base away. The rearrangement uses TRBV10-2 and TRBJ2-7, with TRBD1 matching 12 bases. The CDR3 sequence is 14 residues long. From germline, CDR1 is WSHSY and CDR2 SAAADI. The chain's CDR3 is CASSEGQGAYEQYF. Written as DNA, the CDR3 is TGTGCCAGCAGTGAGGGACAGGGGGCGTACGAGCAGTACTTC.

The chain links TRBV19 to TRBJ1-1; the D is unclear. Germline CDR1 LNHDA, CDR2 SQIVND (reference sequence). V was pared by 3 bases and J by 0 bases, with 8 bases between. The CDR3 covers 14 residues. The CDR3 sequence is CASSIMHLNTEAFF. The CDR3 region has the DNA TGTGCCAGTAGTATTATGCACTTGAACACTGAAGCTTTCTTT.

The chain uses TRBV15 and TRBJ1-2, with D possibly matching TRBD1 (6 bases). The CDR3 runs to 14 residues. Trimming removed 4 bases from V and 5 bases from J, with 14 bases in between. In germline, CDR1 is LNHNV, CDR2 YYDKDF (reference sequence). The chain's CDR3 is CATSTSRTAYGYTF. In DNA form, the CDR3 reads TGTGCCACCAGCACTTCCCGGACAGCGTATGGCTACACCTTC.

V is TRBV5-6 and J is TRBJ2-3; D is uncertain. The CDR3 runs 14 residues. CDR1 and CDR2 (germline): SGHDT, YYEEEE. Trimming stripped 2 bases from V and 2 bases from J, with 9 bases between. The CDR3 DNA sequence: TGTGCCAGCAGCTTTGCGTTTCCCACAGATACGCAGTATTTT. Translated, it gives CASSFAFPTDTQYF.

The chain combines TRBV2 with TRBJ2-7; 9 bases line up with TRBD1. Germline CDR1 and CDR2: SNHLY and FYNNEI. Unmatched junction bases numbered 9, after V lost 7 bases and J lost 5 bases. CDR3 length: 14 residues. CDR3 loop: CASNRGLTANEQYF. For the CDR3, the DNA is TGTGCCAGCAACAGGGGGCTTACGGCCAACGAGCAGTACTTC.

This clone is labeled medium-sized (0.01 to 0.1%). This sequence joins TRBV4-3 and TRBJ2-7, with 9 bases that match TRBD1. This CDR3 has 15 residues. Per the germline V gene, CDR1 is LGHNA and CDR2 is YSLEER. V shed 4 bases, J shed 2 bases, and the junction held 6 bases outside the gene matches. CDR3 sequence reads: CASSLHRGLAYEQYF. The CDR3 bases are TGCGCCAGCAGCCTCCACAGGGGGCTCGCCTACGAGCAGTACTTC.

This sequence joins TRBV7-2 and TRBJ2-1; perhaps TRBD1 as D (6 bases). CDR1 is SGHTA, CDR2 FQGNSA, per germline. V shed 6 bases and J shed 1 base, with 10 bases lying between them. This CDR3 has 14 residues. CDR3 in amino acids: CASSKQGSYNEQFF. The CDR3, as DNA: TGTGCCAGCAGTAAACAGGGTTCCTACAATGAGCAGTTCTTC. Filled out from reference TRBV7-2 and TRBJ2-1, the complete variable domain reads GAGVSQSPSNKVTEKGKDVELRCDPISGHTALYWYRQSLGQGLEFLIYFQGNSAPDKSGLPSDRFSAERTGGSVSTLTIQRTQQEDSAVYLCASSKQGSYNEQFFGPGTRLTVL.